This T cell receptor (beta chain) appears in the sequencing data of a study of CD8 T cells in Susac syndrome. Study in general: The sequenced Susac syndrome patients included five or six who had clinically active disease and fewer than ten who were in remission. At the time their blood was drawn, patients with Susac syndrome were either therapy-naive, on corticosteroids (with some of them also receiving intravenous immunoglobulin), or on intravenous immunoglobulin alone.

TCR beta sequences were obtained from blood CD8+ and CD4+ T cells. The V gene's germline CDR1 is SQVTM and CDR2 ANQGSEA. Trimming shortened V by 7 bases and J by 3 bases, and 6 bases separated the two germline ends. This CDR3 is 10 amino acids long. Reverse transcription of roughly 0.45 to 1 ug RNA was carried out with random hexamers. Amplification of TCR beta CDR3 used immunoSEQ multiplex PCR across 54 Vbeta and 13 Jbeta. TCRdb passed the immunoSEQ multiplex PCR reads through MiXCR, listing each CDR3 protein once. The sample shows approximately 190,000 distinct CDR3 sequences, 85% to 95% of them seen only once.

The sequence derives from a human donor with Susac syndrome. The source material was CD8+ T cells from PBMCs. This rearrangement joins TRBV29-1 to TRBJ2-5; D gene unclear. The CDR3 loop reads CSARKETQYF. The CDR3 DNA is TGCAGCGCCCGAAAAGAGACCCAGTACTTC.